These T cell receptor beta chains were read from a single sample in a study of shared clonotypes between healthy human individuals. Method: immunoSEQ multiplex PCR; TCRdb's copy keeps in-frame clones and lacks some. The sample lists 2 million to 2.5 million clones, roughly 96% occurring once. The specimen was naive CD4+ T cells sorted from blood. Receptors were obtained from a young man in good health. CDR3s include the opening cysteine and the closing phenylalanine or tryptophan. A D gene is named only where the DNA matches it firmly. Rows may omit the clone size; those that give it use once, few, many or a size class.

TRBJ1-5,NA,13,NA,TRBV6-5,TGTGCCAGCAGTAGAGGGGAAGGTCAGCCCCAGCATTTT,CASSRGEGQPQHF
TRBJ2-5,TRBD1,15,NA,TRBV25-1,TGTGCCAGCAGTGACGTGGGGGACAGGGGAGAGACCCAGTACTTC,CASSDVGDRGETQYF
TRBJ1-5,NA,13,many,TRBV28,TGTGCCAGCAGGGAACAGGGTGAGCAGCCCCAGCATTTT,CASREQGEQPQHF
TRBJ2-7,NA,14,NA,TRBV11-1,TGTGCCAGCAGCGGAGGGGACCGGTCCTACGAGCAGTACTTC,CASSGGDRSYEQYF
TRBJ1-3,NA,13,NA,TRBV30,TGTGCCTGGAGTAGGGGATCTGGAAACACCATATATTTT,CAWSRGSGNTIYF
TRBJ1-5,NA,13,NA,TRBV30,TGTGCCTGGAGTACTGGGGGCAACCAGCCCCAGCATTTT,CAWSTGGNQPQHF
TRBJ2-1,NA,13,NA,TRBV30,TGTGCCTGGATAAAGGGGTATGGGGATGAGCAGTTCTTC,CAWIKGYGDEQFF
TRBJ1-6,NA,16,once,TRBV7-9,TGTGCCAGCAGCTTATACCTAGGGAATATAAATTCACCCCTCCACTTT,CASSLYLGNINSPLHF
TRBJ2-7,NA,14,NA,TRBV2,TGTGCCAGCAGTGATCAGGTAGGGCCCTACGAGCAGTACTTC,CASSDQVGPYEQYF
TRBJ2-7,TRBD1,14,NA,TRBV5-1,TGCGCCAGCAGCTCACCGGGACAGGGATACGAGCAGTACTTC,CASSSPGQGYEQYF
TRBJ2-3,NA,16,once,TRBV15,TGTGCCACCAGCAGAGATCCGACTATTAGCACAGATACGCAGTATTTT,CATSRDPTISTDTQYF
TRBJ2-1,TRBD1,15,NA,TRBV9,TGTGCCAGCAGCGCCACAGGGGGCGACTACAATGAGCAGTTCTTC,CASSATGGDYNEQFF
TRBJ2-3,NA,16,NA,TRBV27,TGTGCCAGCAGTTCCCCCACGGGAACGGGATCAGATACGCAGTATTTT,CASSSPTGTGSDTQYF
TRBJ1-4,TRBD1,17,NA,TRBV7-6,TGTGCCAGCAGCCTCCCAGGGGGCGCAAGCCCTAATGAAAAACTGTTTTTT,CASSLPGGASPNEKLFF
TRBJ2-7,NA,13,NA,TRBV18,TGTGCCAGCTCACCCACCGGGGGTTACGAGCAGTACTTC,CASSPTGGYEQYF
TRBJ1-6,NA,15,NA,TRBV6-5,TGTGCCAGCAGGTCAGGGAGCTCCTATAATTCACCCCTCCACTTT,CASRSGSSYNSPLHF
TRBJ2-2,NA,14,NA,TRBV7-2,TGTGCCAGCAGCTTAGCCCCCCAGGCCGGGGAGCTGTTTTTT,CASSLAPQAGELFF
TRBJ1-4,NA,15,NA,TRBV4-3,TGCGCCAGCAGCCATGGACAGTCCCCTAATGAAAAACTGTTTTTT,CASSHGQSPNEKLFF
TRBJ1-2,NA,15,NA,TRBV2,TGTGCCAGCAACGGTAAAACGGACGGCGTGAAGGGCTACACCTTC,CASNGKTDGVKGYTF
TRBJ2-7,NA,13,NA,TRBV5-4,TGTGCCAGCAGCCCCCAGGGGAGGGACGAGCAGTACTTC,CASSPQGRDEQYF
TRBJ2-1,TRBD2,16,once,TRBV15,TGTGCCACCAGCAGAGTCCAGCGGGGGGCCTACAATGAGCAGTTCTTC,CATSRVQRGAYNEQFF
TRBJ1-5,TRBD1,14,NA,TRBV9,TGTGCCAGCAGCCATGGACAGGAAAGGCAGCCCCAGCATTTT,CASSHGQERQPQHF
TRBJ2-5,TRBD1,15,NA,TRBV18,TGTGCCAGCTCACCTGGGACAGGGGCGAAAGAGACCCAGTACTTC,CASSPGTGAKETQYF
TRBJ1-1,NA,13,NA,TRBV11-2,TGTGCCAGCAGCTTATACGGGGGCACTGAAGCTTTCTTT,CASSLYGGTEAFF
TRBJ2-7,TRBD2,14,NA,TRBV18,TGTGCCAGCTCCTCGGGGCGGGAGGCCTACGAGCAGTACTTC,CASSSGREAYEQYF
TRBJ1-6,NA,17,NA,TRBV5-4,TGTGCCAGCAGCTTGGGGGGAGCGAGCTCCTATAATTCACCCCTCCACTTT,CASSLGGASSYNSPLHF
TRBJ1-2,NA,15,once,TRBV5-1,TGCGCCAGCAGCGGCCCGGGGGGCGCGGGAGAGGGCTACACCTTC,CASSGPGGAGEGYTF
TRBJ1-2,TRBD1,15,NA,TRBV6-6,TGTGCCAGCAGTAACAAGACAGGGGGTCGGTATGGCTACACCTTC,CASSNKTGGRYGYTF
TRBJ2-5,NA,16,NA,TRBV7-9,TGTGCCAGCAGCTTAGCGACCGGGGCAAAGAAAGAGACCCAGTACTTC,CASSLATGAKKETQYF
TRBJ2-7,NA,13,NA,TRBV7-2,TGTGCCAGCAGCCTTCGGGGAGCAGGCGAGCAGTACTTC,CASSLRGAGEQYF
TRBJ2-5,TRBD2,14,once,TRBV7-7,TGTGCTAGCAGCTTAGGAGGGAGGGCCGAGACCCAGTACTTC,CASSLGGRAETQYF
TRBJ2-7,TRBD1,16,NA,TRBV28,TGTGCCAGCAGTCGCGGACAGGGGGCGCTTCTGGGCGAGCAGTACTTC,CASSRGQGALLGEQYF
TRBJ1-5,NA,15,NA,TRBV28,TGTGCCAGCAGTGGGGCCCAGTATAGCAATCAGCCCCAGCATTTT,CASSGAQYSNQPQHF
TRBJ2-7,NA,14,NA,TRBV28,TGTGCCAGCAGTTCGATGCCCTACGCCTACGAGCAGTACTTC,CASSSMPYAYEQYF
TRBJ2-3,NA,16,NA,TRBV4-3,TGCGCCAGCAGCCAAGTTGGGGGGGCTCTCGCAGATACGCAGTATTTT,CASSQVGGALADTQYF
TRBJ1-6,NA,13,NA,TRBV5-1,TGCGCCAGCAGCTTGGTGGGGCTCAGCCCCCTCCACTTT,CASSLVGLSPLHF
TRBJ1-5,NA,14,NA,TRBV7-2,TGTGCCAGCAGCCCCGGTGGGGGCAATCAGCCCCAGCATTTT,CASSPGGGNQPQHF
TRBJ2-7,TRBD1,15,NA,TRBV28,TGTGCCAGCAGTGACAGGACAGGGTGGGGGTACGAGCAGTACTTC,CASSDRTGWGYEQYF
TRBJ1-6,TRBD1,14,NA,TRBV5-1,TGCGCCAGCAGCTTGACAGGGGACAATTCACCCCTCCACTTT,CASSLTGDNSPLHF
TRBJ1-2,NA,11,NA,TRBV7-2,TGTGCCAGCAGCTCCTCCCTTGGCTACACCTTC,CASSSSLGYTF
TRBJ1-3,TRBD1,18,NA,TRBV18,TGTGCCAGCTCACCACCGTGGACAGGGGGCGAAATGAGAAACACCATATATTTT,CASSPPWTGGEMRNTIYF
TRBJ1-1,NA,13,NA,TRBV4-1,TGCGCCAGCAGCCAGCCAGGGAGCACTGAAGCTTTCTTT,CASSQPGSTEAFF
TRBJ1-1,NA,15,NA,TRBV2,TGTGCCAGCAGTGAATTTGGAGGAGGGGGCACTGAAGCTTTCTTT,CASSEFGGGGTEAFF
TRBJ2-6,NA,17,NA,TRBV28,TGTGCCAGCACCTCATCTGAGGGGGTTGCTGGGGCCAACGTCCTGACTTTC,CASTSSEGVAGANVLTF
TRBJ2-7,NA,13,NA,TRBV7-2,TGTGCCAGCAGCTTCGACCCGAAGGACGAGCAGTACTTC,CASSFDPKDEQYF
TRBJ2-1,TRBD2,14,NA,TRBV2,TGTGCCAGCAGTCGGCTAGCGGGTTACAATGAGCAGTTCTTC,CASSRLAGYNEQFF
TRBJ2-7,NA,14,NA,TRBV5-4,TGTGCCAGCAGCTTGGTAGGGGTAAGCTCCGAGCAGTACTTC,CASSLVGVSSEQYF
TRBJ2-5,NA,14,NA,TRBV30,TGTGCCTGGAGTGTAGGGGGGTCGGACGAGACCCAGTACTTC,CAWSVGGSDETQYF
TRBJ2-1,TRBD2,13,NA,TRBV30,TGTGCCTGGCGACTAGCGGGAGTCAATGAGCAGTTCTTC,CAWRLAGVNEQFF
TRBJ2-7,NA,16,once,TRBV14,TGTGCCAGCAGCCGCCGCCTGGGGGGCGAGCCCTACGAGCAGTACTTC,CASSRRLGGEPYEQYF
TRBJ1-6,NA,14,NA,TRBV25-1,TGTGCCAGCAGCACAGGGATCTATAATTCACCCCTCCACTTT,CASSTGIYNSPLHF
TRBJ1-6,TRBD1,17,NA,TRBV5-4,TGTGCCAGCAGCCAAATTACAGGGGCCGCCTATAATTCACCCCTCCACTTT,CASSQITGAAYNSPLHF
TRBJ2-7,NA,14,NA,TRBV2,TGTGCCAGCAATGTAGCGGAGAGCTCCTACGAGCAGTACTTC,CASNVAESSYEQYF
TRBJ1-2,NA,14,many,TRBV28,TGTGCCAGCAGTTCCCCCGGGCCCAAGGGTGACTACACCTTC,CASSSPGPKGDYTF
TRBJ2-7,TRBD1,15,NA,TRBV7-2,TGTGCCAGCAGCTTATACTCCAGGGGGAACTACGAGCAGTACTTC,CASSLYSRGNYEQYF
TRBJ2-3,TRBD1,16,NA,TRBV6-1,TGTGCCAGCAGCGAAGTAGACAGGGTACAAGCAGATACGCAGTATTTT,CASSEVDRVQADTQYF
TRBJ2-5,NA,13,NA,TRBV6-5,TGTGCCAGCAGTACTGCGGGCCGAGAGACCCAGTACTTC,CASSTAGRETQYF
TRBJ2-7,TRBD2,15,NA,TRBV18,TGTGCCAGCTCACAAAAAGCGGGAAGCTCCTACGAGCAGTACTTC,CASSQKAGSSYEQYF
TRBJ1-6,NA,16,NA,TRBV7-9,TGTGCCAGCGAACCCCCCGGGACACCATATAATTCACCCCTCCACTTT,CASEPPGTPYNSPLHF
TRBJ1-6,NA,15,few,TRBV5-6,TGTGCCAGCAGGCGCGCGGGAGGCGCTAATTCACCCCTCCACTTT,CASRRAGGANSPLHF